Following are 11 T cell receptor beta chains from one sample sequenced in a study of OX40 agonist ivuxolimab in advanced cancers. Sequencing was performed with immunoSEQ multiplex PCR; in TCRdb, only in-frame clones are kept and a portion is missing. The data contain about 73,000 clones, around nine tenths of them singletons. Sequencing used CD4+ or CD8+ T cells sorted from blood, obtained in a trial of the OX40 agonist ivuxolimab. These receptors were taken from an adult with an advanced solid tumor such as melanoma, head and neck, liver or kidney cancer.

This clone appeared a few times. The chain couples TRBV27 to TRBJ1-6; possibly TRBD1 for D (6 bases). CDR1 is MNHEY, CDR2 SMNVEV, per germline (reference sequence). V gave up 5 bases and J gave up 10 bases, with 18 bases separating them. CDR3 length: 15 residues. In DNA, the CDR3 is TGTGCCAGCAGTCGCGACCCCAGGGGTCAGTCACCCCTCCACTTT. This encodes CASSRDPRGQSPLHF.

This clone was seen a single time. As DNA, the CDR3 is TGTGCCAGCAGCCGCCGGGACAGGGACAATGAGCAGTTCTTC. Protein sequence: CASSRRDRDNEQFF. This chain links TRBV27 with TRBJ2-1; 9 bases line up with TRBD1. V dropped 6 bases and J dropped 5; count of bases not matched to a gene: 5. CDR1 and CDR2 (germline): MNHEY, SMNVEV (reference sequence). CDR3 length: 14 amino acids.

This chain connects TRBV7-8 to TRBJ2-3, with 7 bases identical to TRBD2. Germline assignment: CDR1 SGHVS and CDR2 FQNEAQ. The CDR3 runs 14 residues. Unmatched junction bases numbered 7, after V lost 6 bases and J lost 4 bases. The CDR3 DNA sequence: TGTGCCAGCAGAAGGGAGGGTTGGGCAGATACGCAGTATTTT. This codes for CASRREGWADTQYF.

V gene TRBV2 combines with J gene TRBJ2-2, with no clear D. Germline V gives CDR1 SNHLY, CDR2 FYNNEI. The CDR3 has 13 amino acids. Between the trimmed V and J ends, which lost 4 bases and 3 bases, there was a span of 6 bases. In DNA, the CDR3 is TGTGCCAGCAGTGTCAGTCACACCGGGGAGCTGTTTTTT. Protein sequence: CASSVSHTGELFF. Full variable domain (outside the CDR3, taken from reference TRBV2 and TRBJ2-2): EPEVTQTPSHQVTQMGQEVILRCVPISNHLYFYWYRQILGQKVEFLVSFYNNEISEKSEIFDDQFSVERPDGSNFTLKIRSTKLEDSAMYFCASSVSHTGELFFGEGSRLTVL.

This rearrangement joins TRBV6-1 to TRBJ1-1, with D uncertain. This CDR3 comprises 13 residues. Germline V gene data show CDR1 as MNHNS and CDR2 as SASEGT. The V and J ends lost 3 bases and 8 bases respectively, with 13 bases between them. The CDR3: CASSETGRLEAFF. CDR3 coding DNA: TGTGCCAGCAGTGAGACGGGTCGATTAGAAGCTTTCTTT.

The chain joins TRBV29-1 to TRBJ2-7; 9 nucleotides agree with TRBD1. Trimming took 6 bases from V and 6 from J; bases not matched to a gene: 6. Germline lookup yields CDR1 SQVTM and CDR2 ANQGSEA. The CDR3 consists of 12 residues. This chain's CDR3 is CSVGTGSREQYF. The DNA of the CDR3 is TGCAGCGTCGGGACAGGGTCGCGCGAGCAGTACTTC.

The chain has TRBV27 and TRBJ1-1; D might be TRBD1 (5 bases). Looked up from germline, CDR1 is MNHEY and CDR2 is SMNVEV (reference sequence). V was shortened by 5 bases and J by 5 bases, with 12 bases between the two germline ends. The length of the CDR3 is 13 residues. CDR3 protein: CASSPLGGTEAFF. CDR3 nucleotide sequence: TGTGCCAGCAGTCCCCTTGGGGGGACTGAAGCTTTCTTT.

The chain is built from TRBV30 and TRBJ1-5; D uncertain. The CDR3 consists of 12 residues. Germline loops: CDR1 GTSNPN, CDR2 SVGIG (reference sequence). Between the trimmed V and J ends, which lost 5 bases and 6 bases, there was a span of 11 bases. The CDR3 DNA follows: TGTGCCTGGGGCCCCGGCGGTCAGCCCCAGCATTTT. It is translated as CAWGPGGQPQHF.

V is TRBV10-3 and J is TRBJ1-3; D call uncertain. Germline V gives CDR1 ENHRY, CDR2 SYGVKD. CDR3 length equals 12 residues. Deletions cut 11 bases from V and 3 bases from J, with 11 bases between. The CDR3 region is CAAADGGNTIYF. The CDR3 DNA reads TGTGCCGCGGCGGACGGTGGAAACACCATATATTTT.

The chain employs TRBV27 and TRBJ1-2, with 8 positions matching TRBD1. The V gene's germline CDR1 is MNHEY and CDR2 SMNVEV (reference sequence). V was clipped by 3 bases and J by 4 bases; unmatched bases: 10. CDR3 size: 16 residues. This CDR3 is CASSFGAGGNSYGYTF. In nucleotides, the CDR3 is TGTGCCAGCAGTTTCGGCGCAGGGGGCAATTCCTATGGCTACACCTTC.

The CDR3 nucleotides are TGTGCCGTGAAGGTAGCGGCAACTGTTTACAATGAGCAGTTCTTC. Protein: CAVKVAATVYNEQFF. The chain joins TRBV19 to TRBJ2-1; perhaps TRBD2 as D (6 bases). The length of the CDR3 is 15 residues. Germline V lookup: CDR1 LNHDA, CDR2 SQIVND (reference sequence). The germline V and J ends were trimmed by 11 bases and 4 bases, with 21 bases remaining between them.